This T cell receptor (beta chain) was observed in a study of cytomegalovirus exposure and HLA in healthy donors. Study-wide background: One earlier analysis, a look at 150 million to 200 million T cells, found around 110 million unique TCR beta sequences. The study, taken as a whole, reports: There were 164 TCR beta chains listed as cytomegalovirus-associated.

Looked up from germline, CDR1 is LNHDA and CDR2 is SQIVND (reference sequence). Unmatched junction bases numbered 7, after V lost 3 bases and J lost 0 bases. The CDR3 consists of 16 residues. As regards this clone: Its target is not known.

The PCR used 60 Vbeta and 13 Jbeta primers. The assay was immunoSEQ multiplex PCR, and TCRdb's table has in-frame clones only and misses some. This repertoire shows about 190,000 clones, around three quarters found once; its top ten account for around 1.6%. The rearrangement links TRBV19 to TRBJ2-5; 7 bases map to TRBD1. The sample comprised PBMCs. This receptor was obtained from a woman under 30 in good health and CMV-seronegative. The CDR3 spells CASSILTGFDQETQYF. For the CDR3, the DNA is TGTGCCAGTAGTATCTTGACAGGGTTCGACCAAGAGACCCAGTACTTC.